This is a list of T cell receptor beta chains from one sample in a study of Graves' ophthalmopathy and Graves' hyperthyroidism. TCRdb itself ran the multiplex PCR reads through MiXCR, one entry per CDR3 protein. The table lists hundreds of thousands of distinct CDR3 sequences, roughly 41% of them singletons. Sequencing was done on a sample of peripheral blood. These receptor sequences come from an adult man with Graves' ophthalmopathy. Each CDR3 is given with its conserved first and last residue. Fields, in order: clone size, J gene, D gene, V gene, CDR3 DNA, CDR3 protein. D genes are given only for firm matches. Clone size, where shown, is once, few, many, or a class for clones that have expanded.

.	TRBJ2-3	.	TRBV11-1	TGTGCCAGCAGCTTAAGGGCAGATACGCAGTATTTT	CASSLRADTQYF
.	TRBJ2-7	.	TRBV6-5	TGTGCCAGCACCCCTAGTCGGGCGGTCGAGCAGTACTTC	CASTPSRAVEQYF
many	TRBJ1-2	.	TRBV10-2	TGCGCCAGCAGTCAATTTGAGGCATATGGCTACACCTTC	CASSQFEAYGYTF
many	TRBJ1-2	.	TRBV24-1	TGTGCCACCAGTGATCCGTTCGGGACACCGGCTGACTACACCTTC	CATSDPFGTPADYTF
many	TRBJ2-7	TRBD1	TRBV10-2	TGCGCCAGCAGTGAGGCGGACAGGGCCCCTACCTACGAGCAGTACTTC	CASSEADRAPTYEQYF
.	TRBJ2-5	.	TRBV12-3/TRBV12-4	TGTGCCAGCAGTTTAGGCCAGACCCTCCTAGAGACCCAGTACTTC	CASSLGQTLLETQYF
.	TRBJ1-2	.	TRBV29-1	TGCAGCGTTGACTTCCAGGGGCTGTATGGCTACACCTTC	CSVDFQGLYGYTF
few	TRBJ1-2	.	TRBV2	TGTGCCAGCAGTGACGGGGGTGGTGGGACTGGCTACACCTTC	CASSDGGGGTGYTF
many	TRBJ1-5	.	TRBV5-1	TGCGCCAGCAGCTTGGCAGGGGTTAGCAATCAGCCCCAGCATTTT	CASSLAGVSNQPQHF
many	TRBJ1-1	.	TRBV29-1	TGCAGCGTTGACAAAGGGCAAACTGAAGCTTTCTTT	CSVDKGQTEAFF
few	TRBJ1-3	TRBD1	TRBV7-9	TGTGCCAGCAGCTTAAGCCGGGACAGTGACATTCACTCTGGAAACACCATATATTTT	CASSLSRDSDIHSGNTIYF
few	TRBJ1-2	.	TRBV4-1	TGCGCCAGCAGCCAGGGGGCGAGCTATGGCTACACCTTC	CASSQGASYGYTF
.	TRBJ1-2	.	TRBV4-3	TGCGCCAGCAGCCAAGACGTCGCAGGGGTGTCAGATGGCTACACCTTC	CASSQDVAGVSDGYTF
many	TRBJ1-1	.	TRBV9	TGTGCCAGCAGCGTAGAACCGGTGAACACTGAAGCTTTCTTT	CASSVEPVNTEAFF
.	TRBJ2-6	TRBD2	TRBV5-1	TGCGCCAGCAGCACTGGACTAGCGGGTGTATCTGGGGCCAACGTCCTGACTTTC	CASSTGLAGVSGANVLTF
many	TRBJ2-5	.	TRBV15	TGTGCCACCAGCAGAGATCTACGCGAGACCCAGTACTTC	CATSRDLRETQYF
.	TRBJ2-1	.	TRBV19	TGTGCCAGTAGTCGGGTGGATGAGCAGTTCTTC	CASSRVDEQFF
.	TRBJ1-2	.	TRBV19	TGTGCCAGTAGTACCGACAGGCTCTATGGCTACACCTTC	CASSTDRLYGYTF
.	TRBJ2-7	TRBD1	TRBV7-9	TGTGCCAGCAGCATCTACGGTCGGGGACAGGGGAACAACGAGCAGTACTTC	CASSIYGRGQGNNEQYF
.	TRBJ1-6	.	TRBV25-1	TGTGCCAGCAGTGAAGTAGGGGATTCACCCCTCCACTTT	CASSEVGDSPLHF
many	TRBJ2-2	TRBD1	TRBV24-1	TGTGCCACCAGACCCTCCGGGACAGCCGGGGAGCTGTTTTTT	CATRPSGTAGELFF
.	TRBJ2-6	TRBD1	TRBV29-1	TGCAGCGTGACGACACCGGGACAGGGGGCCAACGTCCTGACTTTC	CSVTTPGQGANVLTF
few	TRBJ2-3	.	TRBV7-2	TGTGCCAGCAGCGTATCAGGGACCGCGGATACGCAGTATTTT	CASSVSGTADTQYF